A single sample is the source of the 19 T cell receptor beta chains below, sequenced in a study of T-cell reconstitution after alpha-beta-depleted transplantation in children. This sample's TCRbeta library carried unique molecular identifier barcodes. TCRdb called the PCR reads again in MiXCR, with one record for every CDR3 protein. Counted here are approximately 490,000 distinct CDR3 sequences, roughly a tenth occurring once; the ten biggest clones make up about 2.1%. This sample comprised PBMCs, obtained before TCRalphabeta/CD19-depleted stem cell transplant. These receptor sequences come from a child aged 2-15 years with inherited bone marrow failure, due to receive a stem cell transplant.

This clonotype was recorded at least ten times. The rearrangement joins TRBV20-1 to TRBJ2-1, with TRBD2 matching over 12 bases. The V and J ends lost 3 bases and 7 bases, in that order; junction bases with no gene match: 7. CDR1 is DFQATT, CDR2 SNEGSKA, per germline (reference sequence). The CDR3 has 15 residues. In DNA form, the CDR3 reads TGCAGTGCTAGGGCCCTAGCGGGAGGGGGTAATGAGCAGTTCTTC. Protein sequence: CSARALAGGGNEQFF.

The table lists this clonotype with many counts. The CDR3 is CSVEADRVYGYTF. CDR3 DNA: TGCAGCGTTGAAGCAGACAGGGTCTATGGCTACACCTTC. The rearrangement links TRBV29-1 to TRBJ1-2; TRBD1 matches 7 bases. With V trimmed by 1 base and J by 4 bases, 3 bases remained unmatched. The CDR3 sequence is 13 residues long. In germline, CDR1 is SQVTM, CDR2 ANQGSEA.

The sample holds many counts of this clonotype. The gene calls are TRBV12-3 or TRBV12-4 and TRBJ2-4; TRBD2 matches at 15 bases. This CDR3 is 14 amino acids long. Trimming took 6 bases from V and 8 from J; bases not matched to a gene: 2. The CDR3 spells CASSRTSGRDIQYF. In DNA form, the CDR3 reads TGTGCCAGCAGCCGGACTAGCGGGAGGGACATTCAGTACTTC.

The gene calls are TRBV12-3 or TRBV12-4 and TRBJ2-7, with TRBD1 as a possible D gene (5 bases). The CDR3 is made up of 14 amino acids. The V end lost 1 base, the J end lost 4 bases, and 11 bases lay between the germline ends. In nucleotides, the CDR3 is TGTGCCAGCAGTTTAGGGGCAGGGCGGTACGAGCAGTACTTC. Its translation: CASSLGAGRYEQYF.

Concerning this clonotype itself: This may be a read error: a much more frequent sequence differs by one nucleotide. V usage is TRBV5-1 and J usage is TRBJ2-7, with 8 bases lining up with TRBD2. In germline, CDR1 is SGHRS, CDR2 YFSETQ. The V segment lost 4 bases and the J segment 5 bases; nucleotides outside the gene matches: 8. The CDR3 is made up of 14 amino acids. The CDR3 DNA follows: TGCGCCAGCAGCCCGGGACTAGTAATGAACGAGCAGTACTTC. The encoded protein is CASSPGLVMNEQYF.

This clonotype came up many times. V gene TRBV7-9 combines with J gene TRBJ1-5; D is perhaps TRBD1 (5 bases). Trimming left V 3 bases short and J 9 bases short, with 12 bases between. The CDR3 has 13 amino acids. Germline CDR1 SEHNR, CDR2 FQNEAQ (reference sequence). CDR3 coding DNA: TGTGCCAGCAGCTTGACAGCCCTCGGGCCCCAGCATTTT. Its protein is CASSLTALGPQHF.

At least ten counts were recorded for this clonotype. The chain joins TRBV7-2 to TRBJ2-7, with D perhaps matching TRBD1 (6 bases). From germline, CDR1 is SGHTA and CDR2 FQGNSA. V lost 5 bases to trimming and J lost 4 bases, with 12 bases between them. The CDR3 totals 13 residues. CDR3 bases: TGTGCCAGCAGCCCTACAGGGATATACGAGCAGTACTTC. As protein: CASSPTGIYEQYF.

As regards this clonotype: A read error may account for a junction end that differs from germline. CDR3 residues: CVSSRVVYNEQFF. The CDR3 DNA sequence: TGTGTCAGCAGCCGAGTGGTGTACAATGAGCAGTTCTTC. The chain employs TRBV7-9 and TRBJ2-1, with D uncertain. The CDR3 is 13 residues long. CDR1 is SEHNR and CDR2 is FQNEAQ in the germline V gene (reference sequence).

The V call is TRBV7-2, the J call TRBJ2-7, with a possible D match to TRBD2 (6 bases). Germline V lookup: CDR1 SGHTA, CDR2 FQGNSA. V lost 0 bases and J 6 bases, leaving 9 bases between the germline ends. This CDR3 spans 13 amino acids. DNA of the CDR3: TGTGCCAGCAGCTTAGCCCGGGAGTCCGAGCAGTACTTC. Translating gives CASSLARESEQYF.

The table lists this clonotype with many counts. The chain recombines TRBV4-1 with TRBJ1-6; D may be TRBD1 (5 bases). The CDR3 is 17 residues long. With 7 bases removed from V and 0 bases from J, the gap between germline ends came to 16 bases. Germline CDR1 MGHRA, CDR2 YSYEKL. This CDR3 is CASMPSRGSSYNSPLHF. In nucleotides, the CDR3 is TGCGCCAGCATGCCATCTCGGGGCAGCTCCTATAATTCACCCCTCCACTTT.

This clonotype was recorded at least ten times. This chain joins TRBV30 and TRBJ2-5; perhaps TRBD2 as D (5 bases). V was shortened by 1 base and J by 3 bases, with 9 bases between the two germline ends. CDR1 and CDR2 (germline): GTSNPN, SVGIG (reference sequence). The CDR3 runs 13 residues. This CDR3 reads CAWSGGAEETQYF. CDR3 coding DNA: TGTGCCTGGAGTGGGGGAGCGGAAGAGACCCAGTACTTC.

At least ten counts were recorded for this clonotype. The rearrangement joins TRBV5-1 to TRBJ2-1; 11 bases agree with TRBD2. The CDR3 length is 15 residues. In germline, CDR1 is SGHRS, CDR2 YFSETQ. J was trimmed by 4 bases and V by 4 bases; bases with no gene match: 4. The CDR3 DNA reads TGCGCCAGCAGCGGAACTAGCGGGAGTTACAATGAGCAGTTCTTC. The encoded protein is CASSGTSGSYNEQFF.

Ten or more counts support this clonotype. The chain couples TRBV25-1 to TRBJ1-1; D remains ambiguous. The CDR3 has 14 residues. Germline CDR1 MGHDK, CDR2 SYGVNS. Trimming shortened V by 3 bases and J by 0 bases, and 8 bases separated the two germline ends. The CDR3 loop is CASSELGMNTEAFF. DNA of the CDR3: TGTGCCAGCAGTGAGTTAGGAATGAACACTGAAGCTTTCTTT.

This clonotype has just a few counts. CDR3 loop: CASSQDGGRADTQYF. The CDR3 DNA reads as TGCGCCAGCAGCCAAGATGGTGGGAGGGCAGATACGCAGTATTTT. The chain has TRBV4-3 and TRBJ2-3; 7 bases fit TRBD2. Germline assignment: CDR1 LGHNA and CDR2 YSLEER. This CDR3 spans 15 amino acids. The V gene end was trimmed by 0 bases and the J gene end by 4 bases; junction bases not matched to a gene: 4.

CDR3 coding DNA: TGTGCCAGCAGTCTGGGCCGATGGCCTGAAGCTTTCTTT. Its translation: CASSLGRWPEAFF. The rearrangement links TRBV12-3 or TRBV12-4 to TRBJ1-1, with D hard to call. The CDR3 has 13 residues. V was clipped by 5 bases and J by 6 bases, with 13 bases between them.

This clonotype has at least ten counts. The rearrangement links TRBV5-8 to TRBJ1-2; D is possibly TRBD1 (6 bases). Germline V gene sequence: CDR1 SGHTS, CDR2 YDEGEE. This CDR3 has 15 residues. V lost 4 bases to trimming and J lost 7 bases, with 20 bases between them. CDR3 amino acids: CASSGGRSFRGGYTF. Written as DNA, the CDR3 is TGTGCCAGCAGCGGCGGACGGTCTTTCAGGGGTGGCTACACCTTC.

The chain combines TRBV19 with TRBJ1-5; D is ambiguous. The CDR3 spans 17 residues. Germline values: CDR1 LNHDA, CDR2 SQIVND (reference sequence). V was clipped by 3 bases and J by 0 bases, with 15 bases between them. CDR3 sequence: CASSIWGGPYSNQPQHF. Written as DNA, the CDR3 is TGTGCCAGTAGTATTTGGGGTGGACCTTATAGCAATCAGCCCCAGCATTTT.

The sample holds many counts of this clonotype. This chain uses TRBV19 with TRBJ2-1; D gene uncertain. Looked up from germline, CDR1 is LNHDA and CDR2 is SQIVND (reference sequence). With 0 bases removed from V and 5 bases from J, the gap between germline ends came to 14 bases. This CDR3 comprises 16 residues. CDR3 sequence (DNA): TGTGCCAGTAGTATAGACCATTGGGATCTCAACAATGAGCAGTTCTTC. Protein sequence: CASSIDHWDLNNEQFF.

This clonotype was detected many times. This sequence joins TRBV7-9 and TRBJ2-7; D is perhaps TRBD1 (5 bases). CDR1 SEHNR and CDR2 FQNEAQ come from the germline V gene (reference sequence). The germline V and J ends were trimmed by 5 bases and 5 bases, with 13 bases remaining between them. This CDR3 comprises 13 residues. CDR3 in amino acids: CASSPWAGNEQYF. The CDR3, as DNA: TGTGCCAGCAGCCCGTGGGCAGGGAACGAGCAGTACTTC.